This is a list of T cell receptor beta chains from one sample in a study of cytomegalovirus exposure and HLA in healthy donors. The protocol was immunoSEQ multiplex PCR, while the TCRdb copy is restricted to in-frame clones and leaves out a portion. The sample lists fewer than 200,000 clones, about 86% occurring once. The sequenced sample consisted of PBMCs. The source is a woman in her thirties in good health and CMV-seronegative. The CDR3 runs from the conserved cysteine through the conserved F or W. A D gene is named only where the DNA matches it firmly. A clone size is listed for some rows: how often the clone was seen (once, few, many), or a class if it is expanded.

>TRBJ2-3|-|TRBV11-2|TRBD1
CASGFRDRDTDTQYF
TGTGCCAGCGGGTTCCGGGACAGGGACACAGATACGCAGTATTTT
>TRBJ1-1|few|TRBV9|-
CASSLGGGDTEAFF
TGTGCCAGCAGCCTAGGTGGAGGGGACACTGAAGCTTTCTTT
>TRBJ2-1|few|TRBV9|-
CASSVSAGESYNEQFF
TGTGCCAGCAGCGTATCGGCCGGGGAATCCTACAATGAGCAGTTCTTC
>TRBJ2-1|-|TRBV28|TRBD2
CASSFSGGPSYNEQFF
TGTGCCAGCAGTTTTAGCGGGGGGCCTTCCTACAATGAGCAGTTCTTC
>TRBJ2-7|-|TRBV28|TRBD1
CASSLFDRGYEQYF
TGTGCCAGCAGTTTATTCGACAGGGGCTACGAGCAGTACTTC
>TRBJ1-2|few|TRBV9|TRBD1
CASSVQGGLNYGYTF
TGTGCCAGCAGCGTCCAGGGGGGTCTTAACTATGGCTACACCTTC
>TRBJ1-1|-|TRBV27|TRBD1
CASTAGQGNTEAFF
TGTGCCAGCACCGCGGGACAGGGGAACACTGAAGCTTTCTTT
>TRBJ2-3|-|TRBV27|TRBD2
CASSSTLAGEWADTQYF
TGTGCCAGCAGTTCCACTCTGGCGGGGGAGTGGGCAGATACGCAGTATTTT
>TRBJ2-1|few|TRBV10-2|-
CASSEARDEQFF
TGCGCCAGCAGTGAGGCCAGGGATGAGCAGTTCTTC
>TRBJ2-5|-|TRBV19|-
CASSPGVFQETQYF
TGTGCCAGTAGTCCGGGAGTCTTCCAGGAGACCCAGTACTTC
>TRBJ1-3|-|TRBV15|-
CATSRDKGVDGNTIYF
TGTGCCACCAGCAGAGATAAGGGAGTGGATGGAAACACCATATATTTT
>TRBJ2-7|-|TRBV7-2|TRBD1
CASSLTGVNEQYF
TGTGCCAGCAGCCTAACAGGGGTAAACGAGCAGTACTTC
>TRBJ2-7|once|TRBV6-1|TRBD2
CASSEPVAGGISDEQYF
TGTGCCAGCAGTGAACCCGTAGCGGGAGGGATCTCCGACGAGCAGTACTTC
>TRBJ2-3|-|TRBV28|TRBD2
CASSPQGGLAGVADTQYF
TGTGCCAGCAGCCCCCAGGGGGGACTAGCGGGAGTGGCAGATACGCAGTATTTT